The 18 T cell receptor beta chains listed next were all sequenced from one sample in a study of blood T cell repertoires in COVID-19. Libraries were prepared by immunoSEQ multiplex PCR; TCRdb keeps only in-frame clonotypes and omits some of them. Of around 97,000 clones in the sample, 82% were seen once. Sequenced input: peripheral blood. The receptors originated from a man in his sixties or seventies with acute or convalescent COVID-19.

The chain recombines TRBV10-1 with TRBJ2-6, with 7 bases fitting TRBD1. Per the germline V gene, CDR1 is WNHNN and CDR2 is SYGVQD (reference sequence). V lost 4 bases to trimming and J lost 0 bases; unmatched junction nucleotides: 9. This CDR3 region has 18 residues. CDR3 sequence reads: CASSGGTEALSGANVLTF. The CDR3 DNA reads as TGCGCCAGCAGTGGGGGGACAGAGGCTCTCTCTGGGGCCAACGTCCTGACTTTC.

This clone was recorded only once. The chain has TRBV5-6 and TRBJ1-4; 9 bases map to TRBD1. With V trimmed by 5 bases and J by 6 bases, 5 bases remained unmatched. Germline assignment: CDR1 SGHDT and CDR2 YYEEEE. This CDR3 spans 14 amino acids. CDR3 in amino acids: CASSQRDRDEKLFF. CDR3 DNA: TGTGCCAGCAGTCAACGGGACAGGGATGAAAAACTGTTTTTT.

The rearrangement links TRBV9 to TRBJ1-2, with D tentatively TRBD1 (5 bases). Trimming took 0 bases from V and 2 from J, leaving 11 bases between them. CDR1 and CDR2 (germline): SGDLS, YYNGEE. This CDR3 is built from 15 residues. Written as DNA, the CDR3 is TGTGCCAGCAGCGTAGATATGAGACAGAACTATGGCTACACCTTC. Its protein product is CASSVDMRQNYGYTF.

This clone was observed a single time. The chain joins TRBV30 to TRBJ1-1; TRBD1 is a possible D gene (6 bases). The CDR3 length is 17 residues. In germline, CDR1 is GTSNPN, CDR2 SVGIG (reference sequence). V lost 4 bases to trimming and J lost 3 bases, with 24 bases between them. The chain's CDR3 is CAWTSSLWGPRDTEAFF. The CDR3 DNA is TGTGCCTGGACGAGTTCACTTTGGGGGCCCAGGGACACTGAAGCTTTCTTT.

The CDR3 nucleotides are TGTGCCAGCAGCGTAGATGGGACAGGGACCTACGAGCAGTACTTC. Protein: CASSVDGTGTYEQYF. V is TRBV9 and J is TRBJ2-7, with 9 bases matching TRBD1. Germline CDR1 is SGDLS and CDR2 is YYNGEE. The CDR3 sequence is 15 residues long. The ends lost 0 bases at V and 2 bases at J; junction bases unmatched: 3.

This clone turned up a few times. J is TRBJ1-3 and V is TRBV30; D gene ambiguous. The V gene's germline CDR1 is GTSNPN and CDR2 SVGIG (reference sequence). Trimming took 5 bases from V and 3 from J, leaving 5 bases between them. The CDR3 loop spans 11 amino acids. CDR3 DNA sequence: TGTGCCTGGGCCGTTGGAAACACCATATATTTT. Translated, it gives CAWAVGNTIYF. Drawing the rest from reference TRBV30 and TRBJ1-3, the complete variable domain is SQTIHQWPATLVQPVGSPLSLECTVEGTSNPNLYWYRQAAGRGLQLLFYSVGIGQISSEVPQNLSASRPQDRQFILSSKKLLLSDSGFYLCAWAVGNTIYFGEGSWLTVV.

This clone has just one count. This chain connects TRBV7-6 to TRBJ2-4, with 8 nucleotides matching TRBD2. The CDR3 contains 14 residues. From germline, CDR1 is SGHVS and CDR2 FNYEAQ. Trimming cost V 2 bases and J 7 bases; bases outside gene matches: 4. CDR3 amino acids: CASSLREGGNIQYF. CDR3 bases: TGTGCCAGCAGCTTACGGGAGGGGGGGAACATTCAGTACTTC.

The rearrangement links TRBV7-9 to TRBJ2-1; 9 bases agree with TRBD1. The CDR3 runs 14 residues. The V gene end was trimmed by 5 bases and the J gene end by 2 bases; junction bases not matched to a gene: 1. Germline lookup yields CDR1 SEHNR and CDR2 FQNEAQ (reference sequence). In DNA, the CDR3 is TGTGCCAGCAGCACAGGGGGCCCCTACAATGAGCAGTTCTTC. Residues: CASSTGGPYNEQFF.

The V gene is TRBV2, the J gene TRBJ1-5; D unclear. Trimming removed 8 bases at V and 4 bases at J, with 9 bases between. The CDR3 has 12 residues. Germline V gene data show CDR1 as SNHLY and CDR2 as FYNNEI. The CDR3 sequence is CASRAENQPQHF. The CDR3 DNA reads as TGTGCCAGCCGCGCGGAGAATCAGCCCCAGCATTTT.

The rearrangement links TRBV7-6 to TRBJ2-5; 9 positions agree with TRBD2. Unmatched junction bases numbered 10, after V lost 4 bases and J lost 4 bases. CDR1 is SGHVS, CDR2 FNYEAQ, per germline. The CDR3 length is 16 residues. As DNA, the CDR3 is TGTGCCAGCAGCTCCAATAGCGGGAGTCTTCGAGAGACCCAGTACTTC. Translation gives CASSSNSGSLRETQYF.

The chain carries TRBV4-2 and TRBJ1-5; 7 positions match TRBD1. Germline V gene data show CDR1 as LGHNA and CDR2 as YNFKEQ. The CDR3 runs 15 residues. Trimming at V came to 3 bases and at J to 3 bases, leaving 5 bases not matched to a gene. As DNA, the CDR3 is TGTGCCAGCAGCCACGCGGGACAGCACAATCAGCCCCAGCATTTT. It specifies CASSHAGQHNQPQHF.

V gene TRBV12-3 or TRBV12-4 combines with J gene TRBJ1-2; TRBD1 matches at 9 bases. CDR3 size: 12 residues. J was trimmed by 6 bases and V by 6 bases; bases with no gene match: 2. CDR3 region: CASSRDRDGYTF. CDR3 in DNA: TGTGCCAGCAGCCGGGACAGGGATGGCTACACCTTC.

This clone is labeled medium-sized. The chain is built from TRBV7-6 and TRBJ2-3; no clear D. CDR3 length: 15 amino acids. Trimming stripped 2 bases from V and 0 bases from J, with 9 bases between. The germline gives CDR1 SGHVS, CDR2 FNYEAQ. This CDR3 reads CASSLSLTSTDTQYF. CDR3 nucleotide sequence: TGTGCCAGCAGCTTAAGTTTAACTAGCACAGATACGCAGTATTTT.

The chain carries TRBV20-1 and TRBJ1-1; D is uncertain. Germline V gene sequence: CDR1 DFQATT, CDR2 SNEGSKA (reference sequence). Trimming took off 3 bases at V and 4 bases at J, with 3 bases between the two ends. The CDR3 is 10 residues long. In DNA, the CDR3 is TGCAGTGCTAGCGTCACTGAAGCTTTCTTT. Amino acids: CSASVTEAFF.

The chain couples TRBV29-1 to TRBJ1-5; possibly TRBD1 for D (5 bases). Germline lookup yields CDR1 SQVTM and CDR2 ANQGSEA. Deletions cut 6 bases from V and 2 bases from J, with 11 bases between. This CDR3 region has 13 residues. CDR3 in amino acids: CSVLGLGNQPQHF. CDR3 DNA sequence: TGCAGCGTCCTGGGGCTCGGCAATCAGCCCCAGCATTTT.

The rearrangement uses TRBV18 and TRBJ2-7; maybe TRBD1 (6 bases). The V and J ends lost 1 base and 7 bases respectively, with 8 bases between them. CDR1 KGHSH and CDR2 LQKENI come from the germline V gene. The CDR3 is 12 amino acids. This CDR3 reads CASSPQDREQYF. The CDR3 DNA sequence: TGTGCCAGCTCACCACAAGACAGGGAGCAGTACTTC.

This chain links TRBV11-2 with TRBJ2-1; D possibly corresponds to TRBD2 (5 bases). This CDR3 spans 15 amino acids. The germline CDR1 and CDR2 sequences are SGHAT and FQNNGV. V was pared by 7 bases and J by 6 bases, with 19 bases between. In DNA, the CDR3 is TGTGCCAGCAAGCAACAGCGGTTGGGATCCAATGAGCAGTTCTTC. It is translated as CASKQQRLGSNEQFF.

This clone occurred a few times. CDR3 in amino acids: CASSPKGQYQETQYF. The CDR3 region has the DNA TGTGCCAGCAGCCCCAAGGGGCAGTACCAAGAGACCCAGTACTTC. V gene TRBV7-8 combines with J gene TRBJ2-5; TRBD1 might be the D (5 bases). Germline CDR1 and CDR2: SGHVS and FQNEAQ. Trimming shortened V by 5 bases and J by 0 bases, and 13 bases separated the two germline ends. The CDR3 is 15 amino acids.